The 26 T cell receptor beta chains in this list originate from one sample, sequenced in a study of blood T cell repertoires in COVID-19. TCRdb keeps only in-frame clones here, not all; method: immunoSEQ multiplex PCR. The profile shows 200,000 to 300,000 clones, about 79% of them singletons. Sequenced input: peripheral blood. All receptors derive from a man in his forties who had recovered from COVID-19.

The chain employs TRBV7-2 and TRBJ1-1, with TRBD1 matching 7 bases. Germline CDR1 and CDR2: SGHTA and FQGNSA. The CDR3 extends over 14 amino acids. The junction had 5 bases not matched to a gene; V was cut back by 5 bases and J by 2 bases. The CDR3 loop reads CASSGRTGNTEAFF. CDR3 DNA: TGTGCCAGCAGCGGTAGGACAGGAAACACTGAAGCTTTCTTT. Based on the CDR3 plus reference TRBV7-2 and TRBJ1-1, the full variable domain is GAGVSQSPSNKVTEKGKDVELRCDPISGHTALYWYRQSLGQGLEFLIYFQGNSAPDKSGLPSDRFSAERTGGSVSTLTIQRTQQEDSAVYLCASSGRTGNTEAFFGQGTRLTVV.

This clone has only one observation. The chain carries TRBV7-2 and TRBJ1-2; D is uncertain. This CDR3 is 13 amino acids long. V was pared by 6 bases and J by 3 bases, with 11 bases between. Germline V lookup: CDR1 SGHTA, CDR2 FQGNSA. CDR3 loop: CASRGASDYGYTF. The DNA of the CDR3 is TGTGCCAGCAGGGGAGCATCGGACTATGGCTACACCTTC.

This clone was observed once. J is TRBJ1-3 and V is TRBV6-5; D may be TRBD1 (6 bases). The CDR3 totals 14 residues. V gave up 8 bases and J gave up 1 base, with 12 bases separating them. In germline, CDR1 is MNHEY, CDR2 SVGAGI. Here the CDR3 reads CASLGTMSGNTIYF. The DNA for the CDR3 is TGTGCCAGCCTTGGGACAATGTCTGGAAACACCATATATTTT.

DNA for the CDR3: TGTGCCAGCAGTTTTTCGAAGCCGGGACAGGGGAACACTGAAGCTTTCTTT. Translating it yields CASSFSKPGQGNTEAFF. V usage is TRBV28 and J usage is TRBJ1-1; 9 bases are a match to TRBD1. The germline CDR1 and CDR2 sequences are MDHEN and SYDVKM. After removal of 3 bases from V and 1 base from J, the junction contained 9 bases not matched to a gene. The CDR3 runs 17 residues.

The rearrangement uses TRBV12-3 or TRBV12-4 and TRBJ1-2; no reliable D call. V was shortened by 2 bases and J by 4 bases, with 8 bases between the two germline ends. CDR3 length: 13 residues. The CDR3 is CASSLNRVYGYTF. In nucleotides, the CDR3 is TGTGCCAGCAGTTTAAACAGAGTCTATGGCTACACCTTC.

The CDR3 DNA is TGTGCCAGCAGTGAAAGGACAGCCCCCTTCTCCTACGAGCAGTACTTC. Its protein is CASSERTAPFSYEQYF. V and J are TRBV6-1 and TRBJ2-7, with D tentatively TRBD1 (6 bases). Germline V gene sequence: CDR1 MNHNS, CDR2 SASEGT. The CDR3 covers 16 residues. The V gene lost 2 bases and the J gene lost 0 bases, with 14 bases spanning the gap.

This chain links TRBV2 with TRBJ1-2, with 8 bases lining up with TRBD1. The CDR3 is 14 amino acids. Germline V gives CDR1 SNHLY, CDR2 FYNNEI. V lost 2 bases and J lost 7; bases outside the gene matches: 6. The CDR3 sequence: CASSENRGVSGYTF. In DNA form, the CDR3 reads TGTGCCAGCAGTGAAAACAGGGGGGTCTCTGGCTACACCTTC. The variable domain in full, completed from reference TRBV2 and TRBJ1-2, reads EPEVTQTPSHQVTQMGQEVILRCVPISNHLYFYWYRQILGQKVEFLVSFYNNEISEKSEIFDDQFSVERPDGSNFTLKIRSTKLEDSAMYFCASSENRGVSGYTFGSGTRLTVV.

The chain links TRBV19 to TRBJ2-5, with D perhaps matching TRBD1 (6 bases). Germline-derived CDR1 and CDR2 are LNHDA and SQIVND (reference sequence). The V gene lost 5 bases and the J gene lost 2 bases, with 12 bases spanning the gap. The CDR3 runs to 14 residues. The chain's CDR3 is CASSVTGNQETQYF. The CDR3 bases are TGTGCCAGTAGTGTTACAGGGAATCAAGAGACCCAGTACTTC.

This chain connects TRBV7-2 to TRBJ2-7; D perhaps matches TRBD1 (6 bases). Germline values: CDR1 SGHTA, CDR2 FQGNSA. V gave up 5 bases and J gave up 2 bases, with 13 bases separating them. The length of the CDR3 is 14 residues. The DNA for the CDR3 is TGTGCCAGCAGCAATAACAGACAGGCCTACGAGCAGTACTTC. This gives the protein CASSNNRQAYEQYF.

This chain connects TRBV6-2 or TRBV6-3 to TRBJ2-2; D unclear. The CDR3 consists of 15 residues. The germline V gene encodes CDR1 MNHEY and CDR2 SVGEGT. V shed 4 bases and J shed 6 bases, with 15 bases lying between them. The CDR3 here is CASSFLHSFPGELFF. CDR3 nucleotide sequence: TGTGCCAGCAGTTTCCTGCACAGCTTTCCCGGGGAGCTGTTTTTT.

The CDR3 coding sequence is TGTGCCAGCAGTTCCAGGGACAGCGAGCAGTACTTC. It yields the protein CASSSRDSEQYF. This rearrangement joins TRBV12-3 or TRBV12-4 to TRBJ2-7; 7 bases are a match to TRBD1. V lost 4 bases and J lost 6; bases outside the gene matches: 3. CDR3 length: 12 amino acids.

This chain uses TRBV3-1 (or the pseudogene TRBV3-2) with TRBJ2-1; D is perhaps TRBD2 (5 bases). Trimming took off 1 base at V and 13 bases at J, with 14 bases between the two ends. From germline, CDR1 is LGHDT and CDR2 YNNKEL (reference sequence). This CDR3 contains 13 residues. The CDR3 region is CASSQGPGTPQFF. CDR3 nucleotides: TGTGCCAGCAGCCAAGGTCCGGGAACACCACAGTTCTTC.

The rearrangement uses TRBV24-1 and TRBJ1-2, with 8 positions matching TRBD1. The CDR3 is made up of 14 amino acids. Per germline, CDR1 KGHDR and CDR2 SFDVKD. Losses at the gene ends were 9 bases for V and 6 bases for J; bases not matched to a gene: 11. The CDR3 DNA is TGTGCCACCCTACTACTCGGACAGGGTGATGGCTACACCTTC. It specifies CATLLLGQGDGYTF.

The chain recombines TRBV12-3 or TRBV12-4 with TRBJ2-5; unclear D gene. CDR3 size: 12 residues. V lost 2 bases, J lost 2 bases, and 3 bases lay in between. The CDR3 loop is CASSLQQETQYF. As DNA, the CDR3 is TGTGCCAGCAGTTTACAGCAAGAGACCCAGTACTTC.

This chain joins TRBV7-6 and TRBJ2-2, with TRBD2 identical over 10 bases. V gave up 1 base and J gave up 7 bases; unmatched junction bases: 12. Germline CDR1 reads SGHVS; CDR2 reads FNYEAQ. The CDR3 runs to 18 residues. The DNA of the CDR3 is TGTGCCAGCAGCTTAGGGGCGGCTAGCGGGAGTCAAGTCGGGGAGCTGTTTTTT. Translating gives CASSLGAASGSQVGELFF.

DNA of the CDR3: TGTGCCAGCAGTCCCCCGGGGGAGCCTACCGCTGGAAACACCATATATTTT. This gives the protein CASSPPGEPTAGNTIYF. The V gene is TRBV6-6, the J gene TRBJ1-3, with a weak D call TRBD1 (5 bases). This CDR3 is 17 amino acids long. V was cut by 5 bases and J by 2 bases, with 19 bases left in between. Germline CDR1 MNHNY, CDR2 SVGAGI (reference sequence).

This CDR3 reads CASSPIAGGNTGELFF. The CDR3 region has the DNA TGCGCCAGCAGCCCCATAGCGGGGGGTAACACCGGGGAGCTGTTTTTT. The V call is TRBV5-1, the J call TRBJ2-2; 10 nucleotides match TRBD2. CDR1 and CDR2 (germline): SGHRS, YFSETQ. CDR3 length: 16 amino acids. With V trimmed by 4 bases and J by 2 bases, 5 bases remained unmatched.

CDR3 coding DNA: TGTGCCAGCAGTGAGAGCAACAGGGTGTACGAGCAGTACTTC. It yields the protein CASSESNRVYEQYF. The chain has TRBV6-1 and TRBJ2-7, with a possible D match to TRBD1 (6 bases). The CDR3 covers 14 residues. Germline loops: CDR1 MNHNS, CDR2 SASEGT. With 3 bases removed from V and 4 bases from J, the gap between germline ends came to 13 bases.

The V gene is TRBV11-3, the J gene TRBJ1-1; D is unclear. CDR3 length equals 13 residues. V was trimmed by 1 base and J by 3 bases, leaving 6 bases between them. In germline, CDR1 is SGHNT, CDR2 YENEEA. In DNA, the CDR3 is TGTGCCAGCAGCTTAGGGGCATACACTGAAGCTTTCTTT. Amino acids: CASSLGAYTEAFF.

This clone came up a few times. The rearrangement joins TRBV9 to TRBJ2-5; 7 nucleotides agree with TRBD1. The junction had 19 bases not matched to a gene; V was cut back by 0 bases and J by 2 bases. This CDR3 is built from 20 residues. CDR1 and CDR2 from the germline V gene are SGDLS and YYNGEE. CDR3 amino acids: CASSVAPTIHTGTEQETQYF. CDR3 nucleotides: TGTGCCAGCAGCGTAGCCCCCACGATTCATACCGGGACAGAACAAGAGACCCAGTACTTC.

The gene calls are TRBV7-9 and TRBJ2-2; 9 bases agree with TRBD1. The CDR3 loop spans 17 amino acids. V shed 5 bases, J shed 8 bases, and the junction held 15 bases outside the gene matches. Germline CDR1 SEHNR, CDR2 FQNEAQ (reference sequence). The CDR3 region is CASSPRGAGTGQGELFF. Here the CDR3 DNA reads TGTGCCAGCAGCCCCAGAGGTGCCGGGACAGGGCAAGGGGAGCTGTTTTTT.

CDR3 sequence reads: CASRPGTGNTEAFF. DNA of the CDR3: TGTGCCAGCAGACCCGGGACAGGTAACACTGAAGCTTTCTTT. The genes are TRBV7-2 and TRBJ1-1; 8 positions match TRBD1. The CDR3 extends over 14 amino acids. Germline CDR1 is SGHTA and CDR2 is FQGNSA. J lost 2 bases, V lost 6 bases, and 5 bases had no gene match.

V and J are TRBV5-5 and TRBJ2-7, with D unresolved. V lost 1 base to trimming and J lost 6 bases, with 11 bases between them. Germline V gene lookup returns CDR1 SGHKS and CDR2 YYEKEE (reference sequence). The CDR3 is 13 amino acids. The CDR3 region has the DNA TGTGCCAGCAGCTTGCTCGTCAGATCCGAGCAGTACTTC. It is translated as CASSLLVRSEQYF.

V is TRBV5-1 and J is TRBJ2-3; 8 bases agree with TRBD1. V dropped 8 bases and J dropped 2; count of bases not matched to a gene: 10. Germline CDR1 is SGHRS and CDR2 is YFSETQ. CDR3 length: 15 amino acids. The chain's CDR3 is CASLVRDRFTDTQYF. As DNA, the CDR3 is TGCGCCAGTTTGGTCCGGGACAGGTTCACAGATACGCAGTATTTT.

This clone was seen a handful of times. This chain uses TRBV6-2 or TRBV6-3 with TRBJ2-7, with a possible D match to TRBD1 (5 bases). V lost 6 bases and J 6 bases, leaving 15 bases between the germline ends. The CDR3 has 13 amino acids. Germline CDR1 MNHEY, CDR2 SVGEGT. As DNA, the CDR3 is TGTGCCAGCAGCGCGACAGAATCCCGCGAGCAGTACTTC. Translating gives CASSATESREQYF.

This clone was observed a few times. This rearrangement joins TRBV5-4 to TRBJ2-7; the match to TRBD1 covers 9 bases. The CDR3 covers 14 residues. With V trimmed by 4 bases and J by 2 bases, 4 bases remained unmatched. CDR1 is SGHNT, CDR2 YYREEE, per germline (reference sequence). The CDR3 here is CASSPGQGPYEQYF. The CDR3 DNA sequence: TGTGCCAGCAGCCCGGGACAGGGCCCCTACGAGCAGTACTTC.